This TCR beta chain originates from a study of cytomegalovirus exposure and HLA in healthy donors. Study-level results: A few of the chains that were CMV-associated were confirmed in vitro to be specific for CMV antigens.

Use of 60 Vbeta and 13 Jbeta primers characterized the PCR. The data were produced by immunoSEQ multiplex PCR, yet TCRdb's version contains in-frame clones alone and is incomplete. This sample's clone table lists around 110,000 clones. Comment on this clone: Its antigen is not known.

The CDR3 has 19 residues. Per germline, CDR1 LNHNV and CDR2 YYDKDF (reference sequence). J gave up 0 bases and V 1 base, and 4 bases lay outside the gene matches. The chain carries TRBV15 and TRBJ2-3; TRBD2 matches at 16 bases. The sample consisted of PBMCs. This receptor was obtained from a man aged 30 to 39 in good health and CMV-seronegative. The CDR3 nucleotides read TGTGCCACCAGCAGAGTCGGGACTAGCGGGGGGGTTAGCACAGATACGCAGTATTTT. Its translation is CATSRVGTSGGVSTDTQYF. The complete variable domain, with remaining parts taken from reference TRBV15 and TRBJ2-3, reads DAMVIQNPRYQVTQFGKPVTLSCSQTLNHNVMYWYQQKSSQAPKLLFHYYDKDFNNEADTPDNFQSRRPNTSFCFLDIRSPGLGDTAMYLCATSRVGTSGGVSTDTQYFGPGTRLTVL.